The sequence of this T cell receptor (beta chain) was determined in a study of T-cell reconstitution after alpha-beta-depleted transplantation in children. This clonotype was seen more than once but under ten times. Germline V gene lookup returns CDR1 SGHRS and CDR2 YFSETQ. The CDR3 runs 14 residues. With 0 bases removed from V and 6 bases from J, the gap between germline ends came to 13 bases. Researchers prepared the TCRbeta library using unique molecular identifiers, the study reports. TCRdb called the PCR reads again in MiXCR, with one record for every CDR3 protein. This table holds about 200,000 distinct CDR3 sequences, more than 14% found once.

The chain recombines TRBV5-1 with TRBJ2-7, with a tentative D call TRBD1 (6 bases). The sample was PBMCs from the stem cell graft donor, taken from the stem cell graft. The sequence came from a human donor who donated a stem cell graft to a child with acute lymphoblastic leukemia. The CDR3 nucleotides read TGCGCCAGCAGCTTGGGACAGGTAGGGGGCGAGCAGTACTTC. Amino acid sequence: CASSLGQVGGEQYF.